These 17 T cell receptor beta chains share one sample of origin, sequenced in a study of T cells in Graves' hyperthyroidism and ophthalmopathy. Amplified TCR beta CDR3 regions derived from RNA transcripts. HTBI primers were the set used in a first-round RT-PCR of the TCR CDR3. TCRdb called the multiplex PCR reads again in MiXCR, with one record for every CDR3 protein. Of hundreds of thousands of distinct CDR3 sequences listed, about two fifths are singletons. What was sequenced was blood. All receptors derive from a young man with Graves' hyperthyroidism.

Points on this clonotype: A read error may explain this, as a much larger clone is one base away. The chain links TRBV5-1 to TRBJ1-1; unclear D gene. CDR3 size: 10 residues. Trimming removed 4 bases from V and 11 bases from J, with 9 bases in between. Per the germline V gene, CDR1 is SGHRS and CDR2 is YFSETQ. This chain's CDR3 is CASSPRDAFF. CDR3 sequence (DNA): TGCGCCAGCAGCCCCCGAGATGCTTTCTTT. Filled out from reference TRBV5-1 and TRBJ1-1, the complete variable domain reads KAGVTQTPRYLIKTRGQQVTLSCSPISGHRSVSWYQQTPGQGLQFLFEYFSETQRNKGNFPGRFSGRQFSNSRSEMNVSTLELGDSALYLCASSPRDAFFGQGTRLTVV.

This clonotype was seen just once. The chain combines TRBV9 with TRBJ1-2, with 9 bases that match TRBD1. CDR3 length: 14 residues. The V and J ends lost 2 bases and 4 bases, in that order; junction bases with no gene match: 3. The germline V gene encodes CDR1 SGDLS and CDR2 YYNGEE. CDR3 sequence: CASSVPDRGYGYTF. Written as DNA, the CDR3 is TGTGCCAGCAGCGTTCCGGACAGGGGCTATGGCTACACCTTC.

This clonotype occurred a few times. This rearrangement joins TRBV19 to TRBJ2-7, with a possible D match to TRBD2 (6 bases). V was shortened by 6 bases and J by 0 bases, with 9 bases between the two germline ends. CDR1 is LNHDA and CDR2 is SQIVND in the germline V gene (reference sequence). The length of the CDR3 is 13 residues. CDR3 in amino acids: CASRLGSSYEQYF. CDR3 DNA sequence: TGTGCCAGTAGACTCGGGAGCTCCTACGAGCAGTACTTC. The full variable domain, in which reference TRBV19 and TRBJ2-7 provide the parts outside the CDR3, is DGGITQSPKYLFRKEGQNVTLSCEQNLNHDAMYWYRQDPGQGLRLIYYSQIVNDFQKGDIAEGYSVSREKKESFPLTVTSAQKNPTAFYLCASRLGSSYEQYFGPGTRLTVT.

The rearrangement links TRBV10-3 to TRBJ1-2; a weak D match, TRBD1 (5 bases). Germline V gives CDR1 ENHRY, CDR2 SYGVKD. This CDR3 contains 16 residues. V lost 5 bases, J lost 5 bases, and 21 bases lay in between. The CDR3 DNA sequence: TGTGCCATCAGTCCAAGGAGCCTAGCGGGACGGTATGGCTACACCTTC. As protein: CAISPRSLAGRYGYTF.

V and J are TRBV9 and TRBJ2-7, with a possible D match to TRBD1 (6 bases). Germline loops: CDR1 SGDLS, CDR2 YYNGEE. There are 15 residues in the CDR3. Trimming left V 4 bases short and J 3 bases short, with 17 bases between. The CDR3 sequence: CASSPQGMGIYEQYF. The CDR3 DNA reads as TGTGCCAGCAGCCCCCAGGGGATGGGGATCTACGAGCAGTACTTC.

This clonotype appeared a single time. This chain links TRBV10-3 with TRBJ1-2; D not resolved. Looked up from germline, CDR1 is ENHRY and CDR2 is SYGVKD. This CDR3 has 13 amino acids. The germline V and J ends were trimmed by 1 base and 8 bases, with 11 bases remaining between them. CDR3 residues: CAISELREGGYTF. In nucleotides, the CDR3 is TGTGCCATCAGTGAGTTGAGGGAGGGAGGCTACACCTTC.

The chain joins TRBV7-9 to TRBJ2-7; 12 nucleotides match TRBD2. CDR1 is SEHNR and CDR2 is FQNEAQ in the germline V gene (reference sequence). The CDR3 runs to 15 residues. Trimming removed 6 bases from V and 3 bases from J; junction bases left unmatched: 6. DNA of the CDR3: TGTGCCAGCAGTAGACTAGCGGGAGAAGGCTACGAGCAGTACTTC. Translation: CASSRLAGEGYEQYF.

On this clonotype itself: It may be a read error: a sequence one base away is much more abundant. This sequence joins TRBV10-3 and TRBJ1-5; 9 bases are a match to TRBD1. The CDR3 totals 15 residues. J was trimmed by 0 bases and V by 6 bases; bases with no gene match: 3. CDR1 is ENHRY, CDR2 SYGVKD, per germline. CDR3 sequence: CAIRGTGNSNQPQHF. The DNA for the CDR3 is TGTGCCATCAGAGGGACAGGGAATAGCAATCAGCCCCAGCATTTT.

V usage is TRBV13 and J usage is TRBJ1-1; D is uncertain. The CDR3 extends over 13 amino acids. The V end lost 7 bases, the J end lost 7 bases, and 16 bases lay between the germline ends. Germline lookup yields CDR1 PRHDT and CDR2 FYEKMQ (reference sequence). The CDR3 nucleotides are TGTGCCAGCAACCCGGAGGCCTCCCGTGAAGCTTTCTTT. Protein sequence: CASNPEASREAFF. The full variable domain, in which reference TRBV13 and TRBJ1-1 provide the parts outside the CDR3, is AAGVIQSPRHLIKEKRETATLKCYPIPRHDTVYWYQQGPGQDPQFLISFYEKMQSDKGSIPDRFSAQQFSDYHSELNMSSLELGDSALYFCASNPEASREAFFGQGTRLTVV.

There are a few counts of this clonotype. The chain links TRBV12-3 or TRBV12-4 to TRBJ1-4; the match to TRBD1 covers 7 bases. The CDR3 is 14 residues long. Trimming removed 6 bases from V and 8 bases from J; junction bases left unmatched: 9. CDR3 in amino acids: CASSYGDSGEKLFF. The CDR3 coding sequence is TGTGCCAGCAGCTACGGGGACAGTGGGGAAAAACTGTTTTTT.

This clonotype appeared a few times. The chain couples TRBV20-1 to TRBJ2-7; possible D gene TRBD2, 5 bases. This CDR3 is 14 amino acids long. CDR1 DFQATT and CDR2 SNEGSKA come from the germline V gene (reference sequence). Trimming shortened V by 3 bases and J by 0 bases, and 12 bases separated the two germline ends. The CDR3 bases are TGCAGTGCTAGGCCTAGAGAGGGCTCCTACGAGCAGTACTTC. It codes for CSARPREGSYEQYF.

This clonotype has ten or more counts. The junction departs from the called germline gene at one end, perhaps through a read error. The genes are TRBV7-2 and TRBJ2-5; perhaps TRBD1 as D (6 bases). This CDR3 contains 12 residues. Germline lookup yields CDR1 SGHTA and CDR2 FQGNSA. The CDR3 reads CASSSQGETQYF. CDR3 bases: TGCGCCAGCAGCTCACAGGGCGAGACCCAGTACTTC.

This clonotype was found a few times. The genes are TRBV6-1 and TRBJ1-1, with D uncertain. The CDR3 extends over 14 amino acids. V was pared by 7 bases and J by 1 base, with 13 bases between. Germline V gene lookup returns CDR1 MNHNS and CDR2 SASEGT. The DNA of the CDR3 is TGTGCCAGCACTTACCGGGCAGGGAACACTGAAGCTTTCTTT. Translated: CASTYRAGNTEAFF.

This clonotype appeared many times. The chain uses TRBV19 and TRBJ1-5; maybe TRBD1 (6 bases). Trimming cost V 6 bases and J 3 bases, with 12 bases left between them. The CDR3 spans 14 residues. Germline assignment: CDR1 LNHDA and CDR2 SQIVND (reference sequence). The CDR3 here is CASRLGQLNQPQHF. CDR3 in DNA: TGTGCCAGTAGGCTCGGACAGCTCAATCAGCCCCAGCATTTT. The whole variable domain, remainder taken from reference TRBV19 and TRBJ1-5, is DGGITQSPKYLFRKEGQNVTLSCEQNLNHDAMYWYRQDPGQGLRLIYYSQIVNDFQKGDIAEGYSVSREKKESFPLTVTSAQKNPTAFYLCASRLGQLNQPQHFGDGTRLSIL.

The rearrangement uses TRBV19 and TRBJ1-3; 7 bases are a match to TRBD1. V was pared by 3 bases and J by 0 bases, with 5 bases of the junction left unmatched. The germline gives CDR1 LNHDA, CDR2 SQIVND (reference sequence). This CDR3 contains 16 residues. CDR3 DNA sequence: TGTGCCAGTAGTATTTGGACAGGCTCCTCTGGAAACACCATATATTTT. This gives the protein CASSIWTGSSGNTIYF.

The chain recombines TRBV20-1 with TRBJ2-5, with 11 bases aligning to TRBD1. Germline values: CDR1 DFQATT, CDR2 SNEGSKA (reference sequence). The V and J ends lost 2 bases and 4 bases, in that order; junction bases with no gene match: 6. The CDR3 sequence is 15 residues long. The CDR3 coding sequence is TGCAGTGCTAGACCCCAGGACAGGGGGCTAGAGACCCAGTACTTC. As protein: CSARPQDRGLETQYF.

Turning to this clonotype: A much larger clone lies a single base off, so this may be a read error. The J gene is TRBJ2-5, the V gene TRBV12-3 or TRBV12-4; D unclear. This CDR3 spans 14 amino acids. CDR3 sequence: CASRLVGSEETQYF. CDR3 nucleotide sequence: TGTGCCAGCAGGTTAGTAGGGTCGGAAGAGACCCAGTACTTC.